This TCR beta chain emerged from a study of blood T cells in healthy people across ages. In its sample, this clonotype was seen a few times. Its antigen is still unknown. The CDR3 has 13 residues. CDR1 and CDR2 from the germline V gene are SNHLY and FYNNEI. The V and J ends lost 6 bases and 9 bases, in that order; junction bases with no gene match: 5. The authors ran a second PCR of roughly 6 to 12 cycles using a sample-barcoded 5' primer and a J-beta primer mix. TCRdb used MiXCR to reprocess the 5' RACE reads, holding one entry per CDR3 protein. Among approximately 800,000 distinct CDR3 sequences, 20% to 30% were seen once, and the ten largest hold under 4.5%. Study results and caveats: Since the PBMCs were unsorted, naive and antigen-experienced cells could not be conclusively compared.

The sample also formed part of further work on T cells of mothers and their children.

The TCR sequence derives from a boy younger than 18 in good health. The material sequenced was blood. The chain joins TRBV2 to TRBJ2-1, with TRBD2 matching over 10 bases. The CDR3: CASRAGGPIEQFF. CDR3 coding DNA: TGTGCCAGCAGAGCGGGGGGGCCAATTGAGCAGTTCTTC. The full variable domain, rest sourced from reference TRBV2 and TRBJ2-1, is EPEVTQTPSHQVTQMGQEVILRCVPISNHLYFYWYRQILGQKVEFLVSFYNNEISEKSEIFDDQFSVERPDGSNFTLKIRSTKLEDSAMYFCASRAGGPIEQFFGPGTRLTVL.